The 28 T cell receptor beta chains in this list originate from one sample, sequenced in a study of blood T cell repertoires in COVID-19. Repertoires were generated with immunoSEQ multiplex PCR, while TCRdb's copy carries only in-frame clones and drops some. This sample carries approximately 240,000 clones, 80% to 90% of them seen once, and the ten largest clones take about 4%. Sequencing input: peripheral blood. The receptor set was obtained from a man aged 50 to 60 with acute or convalescent COVID-19.

The V and J genes are TRBV19 and TRBJ2-7; D might be TRBD2 (5 bases). CDR1 and CDR2 (germline): LNHDA, SQIVND (reference sequence). Trimming pared 2 bases from V and 9 bases from J, leaving 20 bases between. The CDR3 has 15 amino acids. CDR3 sequence reads: CASSISPVGVFVQYF. Written as DNA, the CDR3 is TGTGCCAGTAGTATATCCCCGGTGGGAGTATTTGTGCAGTACTTC.

V usage is TRBV27 and J usage is TRBJ1-5, with TRBD1 matching over 7 bases. The CDR3 contains 15 residues. With V trimmed by 6 bases and J by 3 bases, 8 bases remained unmatched. Germline-derived CDR1 and CDR2 are MNHEY and SMNVEV (reference sequence). CDR3 bases: TGTGCCAGCAGGAAGAGGGACAGCCCCAATCAGCCCCAGCATTTT. Its protein is CASRKRDSPNQPQHF.

DNA of the CDR3: TGTGCCAGCGGATTGCGGGAGGGCCTTGAGCAGTACTTC. As protein: CASGLREGLEQYF. The chain combines TRBV12-3 or TRBV12-4 with TRBJ2-7; 9 bases fit TRBD2. The CDR3 is 13 residues long. The V segment lost 8 bases and the J segment 7 bases; nucleotides outside the gene matches: 9.

The chain joins TRBV30 to TRBJ1-6, with D uncertain. Germline V gene data show CDR1 as GTSNPN and CDR2 as SVGIG (reference sequence). The V end was cut by 1 base, the J end by 11 bases, with 6 bases between. The CDR3 runs to 11 residues. CDR3 coding DNA: TGTGCCTGGAGTGAAGGAGCACCCCTCCACTTT. Amino acid sequence: CAWSEGAPLHF.

This chain links TRBV27 with TRBJ2-7; weak D call: TRBD1 (6 bases). The V gene's germline CDR1 is MNHEY and CDR2 SMNVEV (reference sequence). V lost 0 bases and J 6 bases, leaving 9 bases between the germline ends. The CDR3 has 13 amino acids. CDR3 sequence (DNA): TGTGCCAGCAGTTTATCGTACAGGGCCGAGCAGTACTTC. Residues: CASSLSYRAEQYF.

The rearrangement joins TRBV5-1 to TRBJ2-5; 8 nucleotides agree with TRBD1. The germline V gene encodes CDR1 SGHRS and CDR2 YFSETQ. The CDR3 sequence is 15 residues long. After removal of 0 bases from V and 5 bases from J, the junction contained 6 bases not matched to a gene. CDR3 protein: CASSLGQGQRETQYF. The CDR3 coding sequence is TGCGCCAGCAGCTTGGGACAGGGGCAACGGGAGACCCAGTACTTC.

The chain combines TRBV7-9 with TRBJ2-3, with 7 bases identical to TRBD1. Germline-derived CDR1 and CDR2 are SEHNR and FQNEAQ (reference sequence). V gave up 4 bases and J gave up 1 base; unmatched junction bases: 5. The CDR3 has 15 amino acids. As DNA, the CDR3 is TGTGCCAGCAGCTCGAGGGGGCATGGCACAGATACGCAGTATTTT. This translates into CASSSRGHGTDTQYF. The whole variable domain, remainder taken from reference TRBV7-9 and TRBJ2-3, is DTGVSQNPRHKITKRGQNVTFRCDPISEHNRLYWYRQTLGQGPEFLTYFQNEAQLEKSRLLSDRFSAERPKGSFSTLEIQRTEQGDSAMYLCASSSRGHGTDTQYFGPGTRLTVL.

The chain carries TRBV5-1 and TRBJ2-2; TRBD2 matches at 16 bases. V was pared by 0 bases and J by 4 bases, with 6 bases of the junction left unmatched. The CDR3 length is 19 residues. The germline V gene encodes CDR1 SGHRS and CDR2 YFSETQ. The CDR3, as DNA: TGCGCCAGCAGCTTGGATGGGACTAGCGGGAGGGGTATCACCGGGGAGCTGTTTTTT. It codes for CASSLDGTSGRGITGELFF.

This chain joins TRBV7-2 and TRBJ2-7; D uncertain. With 1 base removed from V and 3 bases from J, the gap between germline ends came to 7 bases. This CDR3 comprises 13 residues. CDR1 is SGHTA and CDR2 is FQGNSA in the germline V gene. The CDR3 DNA is TGTGCCAGCAGCTTAGTTGGAGTCTACGAGCAGTACTTC. This gives the protein CASSLVGVYEQYF.

The chain carries TRBV10-3 and TRBJ2-2; 7 bases are a match to TRBD1. Germline loops: CDR1 ENHRY, CDR2 SYGVKD. This CDR3 spans 15 amino acids. V shed 6 bases and J 8 bases; nucleotides not matched to a gene: 12. CDR3 region: CAISSDRSTAGELFF. The CDR3 DNA reads as TGTGCCATCAGCTCGGACAGGTCCACCGCTGGGGAGCTGTTTTTT.

The J gene is TRBJ2-7, the V gene TRBV7-8; unclear D gene. CDR3 size: 14 residues. The germline V gene encodes CDR1 SGHVS and CDR2 FQNEAQ. Deletions cut 5 bases from V and 1 base from J, with 12 bases between. The CDR3 coding sequence is TGTGCCAGCAGCCCCATCATACAGTCCTACGAGCAGTACTTC. Its protein is CASSPIIQSYEQYF.

The rearrangement links TRBV25-1 to TRBJ1-4; no definite D call. The CDR3 contains 13 residues. In germline, CDR1 is MGHDK, CDR2 SYGVNS. V was pared by 5 bases and J by 8 bases, with 12 bases between. CDR3 nucleotide sequence: TGTGCCAGCAGTAGACCCCGAGGCGAAAAACTGTTTTTT. This sequence encodes CASSRPRGEKLFF.

This chain uses TRBV11-2 with TRBJ2-2; D gene unclear. The length of the CDR3 is 14 residues. V was cut by 3 bases and J by 1 base, with 6 bases left in between. Germline CDR1 is SGHAT and CDR2 is FQNNGV. The CDR3 sequence: CASSLSQNTGELFF. The CDR3, as DNA: TGTGCCAGCAGCTTGTCCCAGAACACCGGGGAGCTGTTTTTT.

This clone has only one observation. CDR3 sequence: CASSLGTYYLPLDEQYF. In DNA, the CDR3 is TGTGCCAGCAGCCTTGGGACATATTATTTACCCTTAGACGAGCAGTACTTC. V gene TRBV7-9 combines with J gene TRBJ2-7, with D perhaps matching TRBD1 (6 bases). The germline V gene has CDR1 SEHNR and CDR2 FQNEAQ (reference sequence). The CDR3 consists of 17 residues. Between the trimmed V and J ends, which lost 5 bases and 5 bases, there was a span of 25 bases. The full variable domain, in which reference TRBV7-9 and TRBJ2-7 provide the parts outside the CDR3, is DTGVSQNPRHKITKRGQNVTFRCDPISEHNRLYWYRQTLGQGPEFLTYFQNEAQLEKSRLLSDRFSAERPKGSFSTLEIQRTEQGDSAMYLCASSLGTYYLPLDEQYFGPGTRLTVT.

This sequence joins TRBV6-5 and TRBJ2-3, with D perhaps TRBD1 (6 bases). The CDR3 totals 14 residues. The V end lost 11 bases, the J end lost 0 bases, and 15 bases lay between the germline ends. The germline CDR1 and CDR2 sequences are MNHEY and SVGAGI. The CDR3 nucleotides read TGTGCCGGAAACAGGGCCACTAGCACAGATACGCAGTATTTT. Amino acids: CAGNRATSTDTQYF.

The genes are TRBV5-1 and TRBJ1-1; D call uncertain. In germline, CDR1 is SGHRS, CDR2 YFSETQ. The V end was cut by 4 bases, the J end by 2 bases, with 15 bases between. The CDR3 runs to 15 residues. Here the CDR3 DNA reads TGCGCCAGCAGCCCTTACGCCGGGGTTAACACTGAAGCTTTCTTT. Its translation is CASSPYAGVNTEAFF. The complete variable domain, with remaining parts taken from reference TRBV5-1 and TRBJ1-1, reads KAGVTQTPRYLIKTRGQQVTLSCSPISGHRSVSWYQQTPGQGLQFLFEYFSETQRNKGNFPGRFSGRQFSNSRSEMNVSTLELGDSALYLCASSPYAGVNTEAFFGQGTRLTVV.

V and J are TRBV3-1 (or the pseudogene TRBV3-2) and TRBJ2-1; 9 nucleotides align to TRBD2. V lost 4 bases to trimming and J lost 4 bases; unmatched junction nucleotides: 5. CDR3 size: 15 residues. Germline V gives CDR1 LGHDT, CDR2 YNNKEL (reference sequence). This CDR3 is CASSPSGRPYNEQFF. The CDR3 DNA sequence: TGTGCCAGCAGCCCCAGCGGGAGGCCATACAATGAGCAGTTCTTC.

This clone was detected only once. The chain's CDR3 is CASSVSGEAQGSYEQYF. In nucleotides, the CDR3 is TGTGCCAGCAGCGTAAGTGGGGAGGCCCAGGGCTCCTACGAGCAGTACTTC. This rearrangement joins TRBV9 to TRBJ2-7; D is possibly TRBD2 (6 bases). The V gene's germline CDR1 is SGDLS and CDR2 YYNGEE. The CDR3 spans 17 residues. V was clipped by 1 base and J by 0 bases, with 17 bases between them.

This clone was detected only a few times. The genes are TRBV6-1 and TRBJ1-2; D is perhaps TRBD1 (6 bases). The V and J ends lost 3 bases and 9 bases respectively, with 20 bases between them. The CDR3 consists of 15 residues. Germline lookup yields CDR1 MNHNS and CDR2 SASEGT. The CDR3 DNA reads TGTGCCAGCAGTGATCGGGGGGCCGGGGATAATCGCTACACCTTC. Amino acids: CASSDRGAGDNRYTF.

This clone was seen just once. V gene TRBV5-1 combines with J gene TRBJ2-2; D remains ambiguous. V lost 0 bases and J 1 base, leaving 4 bases between the germline ends. This CDR3 is 14 amino acids long. CDR1 is SGHRS, CDR2 YFSETQ, per germline. CDR3 sequence reads: CASSLGGNTGELFF. CDR3 in DNA: TGCGCCAGCAGCTTGGGCGGGAACACCGGGGAGCTGTTTTTT.

The chain links TRBV9 to TRBJ1-1; 7 bases match TRBD1. The CDR3 is 14 residues long. With 2 bases clipped from V and 5 bases from J, the junction kept 6 bases outside the gene matches. CDR1 is SGDLS, CDR2 YYNGEE, per germline. The CDR3 sequence: CASSVRGQATEAFF. The CDR3 nucleotides are TGTGCCAGCAGCGTCCGTGGACAGGCTACTGAAGCTTTCTTT. The complete variable domain, with remaining parts taken from reference TRBV9 and TRBJ1-1, reads DSGVTQTPKHLITATGQRVTLRCSPRSGDLSVYWYQQSLDQGLQFLIQYYNGEERAKGNILERFSAQQFPDLHSELNLSSLELGDSALYFCASSVRGQATEAFFGQGTRLTVV.

This clone came up once. This chain connects TRBV7-9 to TRBJ1-1, with D hard to call. The V end lost 1 base, the J end lost 1 base, and 7 bases lay between the germline ends. The CDR3 sequence is 14 residues long. CDR1 and CDR2 from the germline V gene are SEHNR and FQNEAQ (reference sequence). The CDR3 bases are TGTGCCAGCAGCTTAGTAGAGGGGAACACTGAAGCTTTCTTT. Translating gives CASSLVEGNTEAFF.

J is TRBJ1-2 and V is TRBV2; a possible D gene is TRBD1 (5 bases). Trimming removed 4 bases from V and 3 bases from J, with 12 bases in between. The CDR3 length is 14 residues. Germline CDR1 SNHLY, CDR2 FYNNEI. The CDR3 reads CASSVRGADYGYTF. The CDR3 bases are TGTGCCAGCAGTGTGCGGGGCGCGGACTATGGCTACACCTTC.

V usage is TRBV9 and J usage is TRBJ1-5; tentative D call: TRBD1 (6 bases). The CDR3 length is 14 residues. Trimming left V 0 bases short and J 6 bases short, with 10 bases between. CDR1 is SGDLS and CDR2 is YYNGEE in the germline V gene. CDR3 nucleotides: TGTGCCAGCAGCGTAGGGGGGGGCTTTCAGCCCCAGCATTTT. This gives the protein CASSVGGGFQPQHF.

This clone occurred once. The J gene is TRBJ2-1, the V gene TRBV11-3; 8 bases fit TRBD1. V gave up 5 bases and J gave up 5 bases; unmatched junction bases: 14. This CDR3 is built from 17 residues. Germline-derived CDR1 and CDR2 are SGHNT and YENEEA. The CDR3 loop reads CASSTRDRGPRNNEQFF. As DNA, the CDR3 is TGTGCCAGCAGCACTCGAGACAGGGGCCCGCGGAACAATGAGCAGTTCTTC.

The chain couples TRBV9 to TRBJ1-3; the D gene is possibly TRBD1 (5 bases). The CDR3 consists of 15 residues. The V end was cut by 0 bases, the J end by 2 bases, with 9 bases between. Germline loops: CDR1 SGDLS, CDR2 YYNGEE. The CDR3 DNA follows: TGTGCCAGCAGCGTAGTGGGCAGGGCTGGAAACACCATATATTTT. Amino acid sequence: CASSVVGRAGNTIYF.

CDR3 DNA sequence: TGTGCCAGCAGCCGACATCAGGGATTGAACACTGAAGCTTTCTTT. Translated, it gives CASSRHQGLNTEAFF. The rearrangement joins TRBV11-3 to TRBJ1-1, with D possibly matching TRBD1 (5 bases). V lost 5 bases, J lost 0 bases, and 13 bases lay in between. This CDR3 contains 15 residues. The germline gives CDR1 SGHNT, CDR2 YENEEA.

The sample holds a few counts of this clone. The V gene is TRBV25-1, the J gene TRBJ1-3, with D uncertain. Trimming cost V 6 bases and J 0 bases, with 6 bases left between them. The CDR3 loop spans 13 amino acids. Germline CDR1 reads MGHDK; CDR2 reads SYGVNS. In DNA, the CDR3 is TGTGCCAGCAGACTTGGCTCTGGAAACACCATATATTTT. Translating gives CASRLGSGNTIYF.